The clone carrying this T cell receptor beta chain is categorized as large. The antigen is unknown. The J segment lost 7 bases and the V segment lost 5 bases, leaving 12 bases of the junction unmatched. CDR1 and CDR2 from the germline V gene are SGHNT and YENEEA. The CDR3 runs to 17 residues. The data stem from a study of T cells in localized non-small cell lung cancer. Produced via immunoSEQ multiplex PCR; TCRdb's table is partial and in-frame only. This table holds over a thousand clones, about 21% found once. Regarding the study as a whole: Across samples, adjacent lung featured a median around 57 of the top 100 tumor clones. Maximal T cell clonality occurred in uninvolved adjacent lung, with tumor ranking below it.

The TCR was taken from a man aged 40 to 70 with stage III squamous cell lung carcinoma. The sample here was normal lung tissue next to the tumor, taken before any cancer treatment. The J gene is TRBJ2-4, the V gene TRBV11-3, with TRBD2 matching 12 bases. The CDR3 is CASSPGASGRARNIQYF. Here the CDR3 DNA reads TGTGCCAGCAGCCCAGGAGCTAGCGGGAGGGCCCGTAACATTCAGTACTTC.